These T cell receptor beta chains were read from a single sample in a study of neoadjuvant nivolumab and ipilimumab in lung cancer. The table came from immunoSEQ multiplex PCR; TCRdb's copy has only in-frame clones and leaves some out. The sample consists of roughly 14,000 clones, 65% to 75% of them appearing once. Specimen: peripheral blood, collected after neoadjuvant nivolumab, alone or with ipilimumab, at or shortly before surgery. The receptors here all came from an adult with non-small cell lung cancer. Each CDR3 is given with its conserved first and last residue. The order of the fields is D gene, J gene, clone size, V gene, CDR3 protein. D genes are given only for firm matches. Part of the rows lack a size; the others show once, few, many or a class for expanded clones.

>.|TRBJ2-7|.|TRBV30
CAWSPGASYEQYF
>.|TRBJ2-5|.|TRBV29-1
CSVGRGGDGETQYF
>.|TRBJ2-3|.|TRBV6-1
CASSEEVGSGTDTQYF
>TRBD2|TRBJ2-3|.|TRBV29-1
CSAKTSGSGADTQYF
>TRBD2|TRBJ2-3|.|TRBV7-8
CASSPTSGRGGGTDTQYF
>TRBD2|TRBJ2-7|once|TRBV11-1
CASSLRGTSGFDFPYEQYF
>TRBD1|TRBJ2-7|.|TRBV4-3
CASSQQTGGLHYEQYF
>.|TRBJ1-1|few|TRBV7-9
CASSLAGLGLNTEAFF
>.|TRBJ1-2|.|TRBV5-4
CASSLRQTYGYTF
>TRBD1|TRBJ1-1|.|TRBV30
CAWSWDSGTEAFF
>TRBD1|TRBJ1-2|.|TRBV18
CASSPGQGNRYLYGYTF
>.|TRBJ2-4|few|TRBV5-1
CASSLSGNIQYF
>.|TRBJ2-7|.|TRBV18
CASSPEPRSEQYF
>.|TRBJ2-7|.|TRBV18
CASSPPWASRDYEQYF
>.|TRBJ2-1|.|TRBV5-1
CATAVDSSYNEQFF
>.|TRBJ2-3|.|TRBV7-9
CASSHERITDTQYF
>.|TRBJ1-2|.|TRBV2
CASSWWARGYTF
>.|TRBJ1-1|few|TRBV9
CASSVGRNTEAFF
>.|TRBJ2-2|.|TRBV18
CASSPLQPNTGELFF
>TRBD1|TRBJ2-5|few|TRBV19
CASSPSGQGGETQYF
>.|TRBJ2-1|.|TRBV5-4
CASSVEPGRSSDNEQFF
>.|TRBJ1-5|.|TRBV5-1
CASSELQGGQPQHF
>.|TRBJ1-5|.|TRBV2
CASRLQANQPQHF
>.|TRBJ2-1|.|TRBV9
CASSLQSASSYNEQFF
>TRBD2|TRBJ2-2|.|TRBV11-2
CASSSSGRITGELFF
>.|TRBJ1-2|few|TRBV29-1
CSVEGGAHYGYTF
>TRBD1|TRBJ2-1|.|TRBV7-2
CASSSGQGGYNEQFF
>.|TRBJ2-7|.|TRBV5-4
CASSLAPGAYEQYF
>TRBD1|TRBJ1-1|once|TRBV7-9
CASLTTGGTEAFF
>TRBD2|TRBJ2-3|few|TRBV6-1
CASSELAGSTDTQYF
>.|TRBJ2-1|.|TRBV7-6
CASSLAGNTYNEQFF
>.|TRBJ2-5|.|TRBV7-6
CASSFQDRKETQYF